The 8 T cell receptor beta chains below all came from one sample that was sequenced in a study of T cells after yellow fever vaccination. TCRdb ran MiXCR on the 5' RACE reads and lists one entry per CDR3 protein. The sample contains some 390,000 distinct CDR3 sequences, approximately 19% of which appear only once. This sample comprised PBMCs, obtained before the yellow fever booster vaccination. Source of these receptors: a man aged 18 to 30 who received the YFV17D yellow fever vaccine.

The chain couples TRBV5-1 to TRBJ2-1, with D perhaps matching TRBD1 or TRBD2 (5 bases each). CDR3 length: 14 residues. The V gene lost 3 bases and the J gene lost 3 bases, with 10 bases spanning the gap. Germline values: CDR1 SGHRS, CDR2 YFSETQ. CDR3 region: CASSSGPVYNEQFF. DNA for the CDR3: TGCGCCAGCAGCTCGGGACCGGTCTACAATGAGCAGTTCTTC. Filled out from reference TRBV5-1 and TRBJ2-1, the complete variable domain reads KAGVTQTPRYLIKTRGQQVTLSCSPISGHRSVSWYQQTPGQGLQFLFEYFSETQRNKGNFPGRFSGRQFSNSRSEMNVSTLELGDSALYLCASSSGPVYNEQFFGPGTRLTVL.

V usage is TRBV6-2 or TRBV6-3 and J usage is TRBJ2-7, with D unclear. Trimming cost V 2 bases and J 2 bases, with 13 bases left between them. Germline V gene sequence: CDR1 MNHEY, CDR2 SVGEGT. The CDR3 consists of 15 residues. CDR3 DNA: TGTGCCAGCAGTTACCCCCCCGGTACCCCCTACGAGCAGTACTTC. This encodes CASSYPPGTPYEQYF.

In its sample, this clonotype was seen once. The chain combines TRBV20-1 with TRBJ2-3, with 9 positions matching TRBD2. The CDR3 has 16 residues. From germline, CDR1 is DFQATT and CDR2 SNEGSKA (reference sequence). The ends lost 4 bases at V and 0 bases at J; junction bases unmatched: 8. This CDR3 reads CSAKAGGETSTDTQYF. The CDR3 nucleotides read TGCAGTGCTAAGGCGGGAGGGGAAACTAGCACAGATACGCAGTATTTT.

This clonotype was recorded a few times. The J gene is TRBJ1-6, the V gene TRBV6-2 or TRBV6-3; no reliable D call. The CDR3 extends over 16 amino acids. Germline V gives CDR1 MNHEY, CDR2 SVGEGT. V lost 2 bases and J 0 bases, leaving 8 bases between the germline ends. In DNA form, the CDR3 reads TGTGCCAGCAGTTACCTTGTGAGCTCCTATAATTCACCCCTCCACTTT. Translating it yields CASSYLVSSYNSPLHF.

This clonotype showed up just a few times. The genes are TRBV21-1 and TRBJ2-5; TRBD2 is the table's D call and was not checked against the DNA. TRBV21-1 is a listed pseudogene. The CDR3 contains 17 residues. The CDR3 protein is CASSKGGLAGVRETQYF. Here the CDR3 DNA reads TGTGCCAGCAGCAAAGGCGGACTAGCGGGGGTCCGGGAGACCCAGTACTTC.

This clonotype was seen only a few times. The rearrangement uses TRBV27 and TRBJ2-3, with D unresolved. The germline CDR1 and CDR2 sequences are MNHEY and SMNVEV (reference sequence). The germline V and J ends were trimmed by 6 bases and 2 bases, with 9 bases remaining between them. The CDR3 covers 13 residues. CDR3 loop: CASRPRVTDTQYF. The DNA for the CDR3 is TGTGCCAGCAGGCCCCGGGTCACAGATACGCAGTATTTT.

To note about this clonotype: Relative to the germline gene, one junction end is altered; a read error may explain this. The chain recombines TRBV15 with TRBJ1-2; D is possibly TRBD1 (6 bases). The germline CDR1 and CDR2 sequences are LNHNV and YYDKDF (reference sequence). The CDR3 covers 12 residues. This CDR3 reads CATSRDFGGQDF. In DNA form, the CDR3 reads TGTGCCACCAGCAGAGATTTCGGGGGGCAAGACTTT.

This clonotype was observed at least ten times. The V call is TRBV7-6, the J call TRBJ1-1; D is uncertain. Deletions cut 4 bases from V and 5 bases from J, with 11 bases between. The germline V gene has CDR1 SGHVS and CDR2 FNYEAQ. This CDR3 is 13 amino acids long. CDR3 loop: CASSSQAGTEAFF. CDR3 nucleotide sequence: TGTGCCAGCAGCTCCCAGGCGGGAACTGAAGCTTTCTTT.